These T cell receptor beta chains were read from a single sample in a study of T cells after posttransplantation cyclophosphamide. Method: immunoSEQ multiplex PCR; TCRdb's copy keeps in-frame clones and lacks some. This sample comprises 40,000 or so clones, none seen once only. The sequenced sample was PBMCs. Source of these receptors: a man aged 25 to 45 in good health and a related stem cell transplant donor. The CDR3 runs from the conserved cysteine through the conserved F or W. A D gene is named only where the DNA matches it firmly. Expanded clones get a size class; other rows say once, few or many, or leave the size out.

TRBD1	TRBV6-1	many	TRBJ2-1	TGTGCCAGCAGTGTCACAGGGGGAGGTGAGCAGTTCTTC	CASSVTGGGEQFF
-	TRBV9	many	TRBJ1-4	TGTGCCAGCAGCGTAGGGATGGGGGCAGGTGAAAAACTGTTTTTT	CASSVGMGAGEKLFF
-	TRBV30	few	TRBJ2-2	TGTGCCTGGACAGGGAACACCGGGGAGCTGTTTTTT	CAWTGNTGELFF
-	TRBV4-3	many	TRBJ2-1	TGCGCCAGCAGCCATCCCGGGACTCCCAATGAGCAGTTCTTC	CASSHPGTPNEQFF
-	TRBV5-1	many	TRBJ2-3	TGCGCCAGCAGCTTGGATCCGCGCAGACTCCACACAGATACGCAGTATTTT	CASSLDPRRLHTDTQYF
TRBD1	TRBV5-1	few	TRBJ2-5	TGCGCCAGCAGCCTCCGGGACAGGGCTCAAGAGACCCAGTACTTC	CASSLRDRAQETQYF
-	TRBV6-2/TRBV6-3	many	TRBJ2-7	TGTGCCAGCAGTGAAAACTCTCCCTACGAGCAGTACTTC	CASSENSPYEQYF
-	TRBV28	-	TRBJ2-2	TGTGCCAGCAGGTCCGGGACACCCAGGAAAGTCACCGGGGAGCTGTTTTTT	CASRSGTPRKVTGELFF
-	TRBV6-4	many	TRBJ2-1	TGTGCCAGCAGTGACCTGGGACAACCCGGGGGGAATGAGCAGTTCTTC	CASSDLGQPGGNEQFF
TRBD1	TRBV5-1	-	TRBJ1-2	TGCGCCAGCAGCTTAAATACCGGGACAGGGCAAACTAACTATGGCTACACCTTC	CASSLNTGTGQTNYGYTF
-	TRBV7-2	many	TRBJ2-7	TGTGCCAGCAGCTTAGATGGCCTTTACGACGAGCAGTACTTC	CASSLDGLYDEQYF
TRBD2	TRBV11-1	many	TRBJ2-1	TGTGCCAGCAGCTTAGCGCTAGCGGGCGGACCCGATGAGCAGTTCTTC	CASSLALAGGPDEQFF
TRBD1	TRBV6-1	many	TRBJ2-3	TGTGCCAGCAGTCGGACAGGGGTGGCAGATACGCAGTATTTT	CASSRTGVADTQYF
-	TRBV11-1	many	TRBJ1-1	TGTGCCAGCAGCTTAGCGGAGGGGGACACTGAAGCTTTCTTT	CASSLAEGDTEAFF
TRBD1	TRBV12-3/TRBV12-4	-	TRBJ1-2	TGTGCCAGCAGGTTGACAGGGGTGGCTAACTATGGCTACACCTTC	CASRLTGVANYGYTF
TRBD1	TRBV29-1	-	TRBJ2-5	TGCAGCGTTGTCCCCCTCCGGGACAGGGTTGATGAGACCCAGTACTTC	CSVVPLRDRVDETQYF
-	TRBV12-3/TRBV12-4	few	TRBJ1-6	TGTGCCAGCAGTTTAGTACAGTCGAATTCACCCCTCCACTTT	CASSLVQSNSPLHF
-	TRBV6-2/TRBV6-3	few	TRBJ2-5	TGTGCCAGCAGTTCCTCTTTAGATCGAGTGGAGACCCAGTACTTC	CASSSSLDRVETQYF
-	TRBV19	many	TRBJ1-2	TGTGCCAGTAGTCTCCGACAGGCTACAGTCTATGGCTACACCTTC	CASSLRQATVYGYTF
-	TRBV5-1	many	TRBJ2-3	TGCGCCAGCAGTCTACAGCGCACAGATACGCAGTATTTT	CASSLQRTDTQYF
TRBD2	TRBV2	few	TRBJ2-2	TGTGCCAGCAGTGAGGAGGGGGGAACCCTAGCGGGGGGGTCCACCGGGGAGCTGTTTTTT	CASSEEGGTLAGGSTGELFF
TRBD2	TRBV7-6	many	TRBJ2-2	TGTGCCAGCAGCCCTGAGGGACTAAACACCGGGGAGCTGTTTTTT	CASSPEGLNTGELFF
TRBD1	TRBV6-5	few	TRBJ1-2	TGTGCCAGCAGCAGGACGACAGGGCGCTATGGCTACACCTTC	CASSRTTGRYGYTF
TRBD1	TRBV5-4	many	TRBJ2-7	TGTGCCAGCAGCCCCGGACAGGGCTCCTACGAGCAGTACTTC	CASSPGQGSYEQYF
TRBD1	TRBV24-1	-	TRBJ2-3	TGTGCCACCAGTGACCGACAGGGCAGGGCAGATACGCAGTATTTT	CATSDRQGRADTQYF
-	TRBV9	few	TRBJ2-3	TGTGCCAGCAGCGTAGGGCTGCATAGCACAGATACGCAGTATTTT	CASSVGLHSTDTQYF
TRBD1	TRBV5-4	many	TRBJ1-6	TGTGCCAGCAGCTCGCCAGGGGGGACCCTTAATTCACCCCTCCACTTT	CASSSPGGTLNSPLHF
-	TRBV12-3/TRBV12-4	many	TRBJ2-7	TGTGCCAGCAGCAAGGGCTACGAGCAGTACTTC	CASSKGYEQYF
TRBD1	TRBV7-3	many	TRBJ1-6	TGTGCCAGCAGCTGGACAGGGGGCTCTTCACCCCTCCACTTT	CASSWTGGSSPLHF
-	TRBV5-4	many	TRBJ2-1	TGTGCCAGCAGCTCGGGGGTAACGGGGAATGAGCAGTTCTTC	CASSSGVTGNEQFF
-	TRBV6-4	many	TRBJ1-5	TGTGCCAGCAGTGAGGCAGAGAATCAGCCCCAGCATTTT	CASSEAENQPQHF
TRBD1	TRBV27	-	TRBJ1-2	TGTGCCAGCAGTTTAAAGCCGGGACAGTTCTATGGCTACACCTTC	CASSLKPGQFYGYTF
-	TRBV7-2	many	TRBJ1-5	TGTGCCAGCAGCTTTGGAGTGGCAGGGAATCAGCCCCAGCATTTT	CASSFGVAGNQPQHF
TRBD1	TRBV7-6	many	TRBJ1-4	TGTGCCAGCAGCGCCAGGGGGCTTAACGAAAAACTGTTTTTT	CASSARGLNEKLFF
TRBD1	TRBV5-5	many	TRBJ1-4	TGTGCCAGCAGCAGGACAGGGGGCAGTGAAAAACTGTTTTTT	CASSRTGGSEKLFF
TRBD1	TRBV12-3/TRBV12-4	many	TRBJ2-7	TGTGCCAGCAGTTTAATGACAGGGCGTCTGTACTTC	CASSLMTGRLYF
-	TRBV7-9	many	TRBJ1-5	TGTGCCAGCAGCTTAATATTCTACAGGGCCGATCAGCCCCAGCATTTT	CASSLIFYRADQPQHF
TRBD1	TRBV2	many	TRBJ1-1	TGTGCCAGCAGTCCCACCGGGACAGGGAACACTGAAGCTTTCTTT	CASSPTGTGNTEAFF
-	TRBV12-5	-	TRBJ1-1	TGTGCTAGTGGTTTGCCACCTATGAACACTGAAGCTTTCTTT	CASGLPPMNTEAFF
-	TRBV10-3	many	TRBJ2-7	TGTGCCGGCCAAGGACAGACCTCCGAGCAGTACTTC	CAGQGQTSEQYF
TRBD1	TRBV6-1	few	TRBJ1-5	TGTGCCAGCAGTGATAGGACAGGAGTCGCTCAGCCCCAGCATTTT	CASSDRTGVAQPQHF
TRBD1	TRBV27	many	TRBJ2-7	TGTGCCAGCAGTTTATCGGTGACAGGGTTTAACGAGCAGTACTTC	CASSLSVTGFNEQYF
-	TRBV5-8	many	TRBJ2-1	TGTGCCAGCAGCTTGGACAGGGCCGACAATGAGCAGTTCTTC	CASSLDRADNEQFF
-	TRBV6-2/TRBV6-3	many	TRBJ1-1	TGTGCCAGCAGCCCGCGGACTGAAGCTTTCTTT	CASSPRTEAFF
TRBD1	TRBV2	-	TRBJ2-2	TGTGCCAGCAGTGGACAGGGGGCACTAGGGGAGCTGTTTTTT	CASSGQGALGELFF
TRBD1	TRBV6-4	many	TRBJ2-2	TGTGCCAGCAGTGCGGTCGGACAGGGATCGAACACCGGGGAGCTGTTTTTT	CASSAVGQGSNTGELFF
-	TRBV6-1	many	TRBJ2-7	TGTGCCAGCAGTGAGGCAGGAGGCTTAGAGCAGTACTTC	CASSEAGGLEQYF
TRBD1	TRBV5-1	many	TRBJ1-3	TGCGCCAGCAGTCCAGCGACAGGGCCTGGAAACACCATATATTTT	CASSPATGPGNTIYF
-	TRBV5-1	many	TRBJ1-6	TGCGCCAGCAGCTTGGTTCTCCAGGGGCAAAGCACACCCCTCCACTTT	CASSLVLQGQSTPLHF
-	TRBV29-1	many	TRBJ1-2	TGCAGCACCAGGGGAGACTATGGCTACACCTTC	CSTRGDYGYTF
TRBD1	TRBV12-5	many	TRBJ1-2	TGTGCTAGTGGTGCCCCCCACCGGGACAGCGCTAACTATGGCTACACCTTC	CASGAPHRDSANYGYTF
-	TRBV28	many	TRBJ2-7	TGTGCCAGCAGAGCGGGACAGACCAACTACGAGCAGTACTTC	CASRAGQTNYEQYF
TRBD1	TRBV6-5	many	TRBJ2-7	TGTGCCAGCTCTACGGCAGGGGGCTCCTACGAGCAGTACTTC	CASSTAGGSYEQYF
-	TRBV11-3	many	TRBJ2-1	TGTGCCAGCAGCTTAGATGGCCAAAGGACATACAATGAGCAGTTCTTC	CASSLDGQRTYNEQFF
-	TRBV12-3/TRBV12-4	-	TRBJ2-2	TGTGCCAGCAGTTTAGCGCGCGGGTACACCGGGGAGCTGTTTTTT	CASSLARGYTGELFF
-	TRBV18	many	TRBJ2-3	TGTGCCAGCTCACAGCGGAGGGCCCCGGATACGCAGTATTTT	CASSQRRAPDTQYF
TRBD1	TRBV12-3/TRBV12-4	-	TRBJ1-3	TGTGCCAGCAGTGCCGGACAGGGCCGCTCTGGAAACACCATATATTTT	CASSAGQGRSGNTIYF
-	TRBV5-1	many	TRBJ2-5	TGCGCCAGCAGCTTAGGAGGGATGGGGGCGCAAGAGACCCAGTACTTC	CASSLGGMGAQETQYF